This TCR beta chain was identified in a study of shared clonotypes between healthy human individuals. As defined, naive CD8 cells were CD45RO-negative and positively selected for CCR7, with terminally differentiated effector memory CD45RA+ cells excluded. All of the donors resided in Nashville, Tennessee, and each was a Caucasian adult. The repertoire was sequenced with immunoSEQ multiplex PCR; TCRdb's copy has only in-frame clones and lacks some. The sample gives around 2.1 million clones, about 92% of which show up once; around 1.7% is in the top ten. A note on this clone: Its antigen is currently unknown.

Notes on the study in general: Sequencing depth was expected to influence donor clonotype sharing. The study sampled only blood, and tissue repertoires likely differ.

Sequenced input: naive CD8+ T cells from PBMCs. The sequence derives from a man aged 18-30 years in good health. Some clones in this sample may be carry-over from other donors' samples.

As DNA, the CDR3 is TGTGCCAGCTCCCCCACGTCGGGACTAGCGGAAGAGACCCAGTACTTC. Translated: CASSPTSGLAEETQYF. The chain joins TRBV18 to TRBJ2-5; 11 nucleotides match TRBD2. The CDR3 is 16 residues long. The V segment lost 6 bases and the J segment 3 bases; nucleotides outside the gene matches: 9. Germline CDR1 is KGHSH and CDR2 is LQKENI.